These T cell receptor beta chains were read from a single sample in a study of blood T cell repertoires in COVID-19. Assay: immunoSEQ multiplex PCR; the TCRdb copy retains only in-frame clones and omits some. The table lists some 46,000 clones, roughly 85% of them singletons. Sequencing was performed on peripheral blood. These receptors came from a man aged 60 to 75 with acute or convalescent COVID-19. Each CDR3 is given with its conserved first and last residue. Fields, in order: V gene, J gene, D gene, clone size, CDR3 protein, CDR3 DNA. The D gene is left open where the match is weak. A row's size may be missing; if present it is once, few, many or a size class.

TRBV20-1	TRBJ1-2	NA	few	CSASPRGHDYTF	TGCAGTGCTAGTCCCCGGGGACACGACTACACCTTC
TRBV29-1	TRBJ1-2	TRBD1	few	CSPDPGTGSYYGYTF	TGCAGCCCTGACCCCGGGACAGGGAGTTACTATGGCTACACCTTC
TRBV5-1	TRBJ2-3	TRBD2	NA	CASSLGSSGRATDTQYF	TGCGCCAGCAGCTTGGGGTCTAGCGGGAGGGCCACAGATACGCAGTATTTT
TRBV2	TRBJ2-3	NA	NA	CASSDPARIVRDTQYF	TGTGCCAGCAGCGACCCCGCCAGGATAGTAAGAGATACGCAGTATTTT
TRBV9	TRBJ2-1	TRBD2	NA	CASSVRLAPDNEQFF	TGTGCCAGCAGCGTTCGACTAGCCCCTGATAATGAGCAGTTCTTC
TRBV29-1	TRBJ2-7	NA	NA	CSVATSYEQYF	TGCAGCGTTGCTACGTCCTACGAGCAGTACTTC
TRBV27	TRBJ2-2	NA	NA	CASRESAYTGELFF	TGTGCCAGCAGGGAGAGCGCCTACACCGGGGAGCTGTTTTTT
TRBV18	TRBJ1-1	NA	NA	CASSPLRDKNTEAFF	TGTGCCAGCTCACCCTTGCGAGATAAGAACACTGAAGCTTTCTTT
TRBV14	TRBJ2-1	NA	NA	CASSHRPGVGRDEQFF	TGTGCCAGCAGCCATCGTCCGGGAGTAGGAAGGGATGAGCAGTTCTTC
TRBV4-1	TRBJ1-5	NA	NA	CASSQGGQGNQPQHF	TGCGCCAGCAGCCAAGGAGGGCAGGGCAATCAGCCCCAGCATTTT
TRBV6-6	TRBJ2-7	NA	NA	CASSPTRGSYEQYF	TGTGCCAGCAGTCCGACGCGGGGCTCCTACGAGCAGTACTTC
TRBV5-8	TRBJ2-7	TRBD1	NA	CASSWDRGRPEQYF	TGTGCCAGCAGCTGGGACAGGGGGCGCCCCGAGCAGTACTTC
TRBV28	TRBJ1-4	NA	NA	CASGGLVATNEKLFF	TGTGCCAGCGGGGGACTGGTTGCAACTAATGAAAAACTGTTTTTT
TRBV5-1	TRBJ2-7	TRBD2	NA	CASSLQGAGAAYEQYF	TGCGCCAGCAGCTTACAGGGAGCGGGAGCCGCCTACGAGCAGTACTTC
TRBV7-2	TRBJ2-7	NA	NA	CASSLGQVFYEQYF	TGTGCCAGCAGCTTAGGACAGGTCTTCTACGAGCAGTACTTC
TRBV14	TRBJ1-3	TRBD1	once	CASSQADRGLGNTIYF	TGTGCCAGCAGCCAAGCGGACAGGGGGCTAGGAAACACCATATATTTT
TRBV3-1/TRBV3-2	TRBJ2-5	NA	NA	CASRQFPSETQYF	TGTGCCAGCAGGCAGTTCCCATCGGAGACCCAGTACTTC
TRBV7-2	TRBJ1-1	TRBD1	NA	CASSLRTGRNTEAFF	TGTGCCAGCAGCCTACGGACAGGGAGGAACACTGAAGCTTTCTTT
TRBV10-1	TRBJ2-7	NA	once	CASSESGTYPYEQYF	TGCGCCAGCAGTGAGTCGGGGACTTACCCCTACGAGCAGTACTTC
TRBV29-1	TRBJ2-1	NA	NA	CSVGTGYNEQFF	TGCAGCGTAGGGACTGGCTACAATGAGCAGTTCTTC
TRBV5-4	TRBJ2-1	NA	NA	CASSKTSNSYNEQFF	TGTGCCAGCAGCAAAACTAGTAACTCCTACAATGAGCAGTTCTTC
TRBV7-3	TRBJ2-3	TRBD2	NA	CASTNRGRVGDTQYF	TGTGCCAGCACCAACAGAGGGAGGGTGGGAGATACGCAGTATTTT
TRBV28	TRBJ2-7	TRBD1	NA	CASRFLRGPYEQYF	TGTGCCAGCAGATTCCTCAGGGGGCCTTACGAGCAGTACTTC
TRBV19	TRBJ2-7	NA	NA	CASSSRDPYEQYF	TGTGCCAGTAGTTCGCGGGATCCCTACGAGCAGTACTTC
TRBV28	TRBJ1-1	NA	NA	CASSSRDKAATYTEAFF	TGTGCCAGCAGTTCCCGGGACAAGGCGGCCACTTACACTGAAGCTTTCTTT
TRBV20-1	TRBJ2-7	NA	NA	CSASIGRGSSYEQYF	TGCAGTGCTAGTATAGGACGGGGAAGCTCCTACGAGCAGTACTTC
TRBV18	TRBJ1-4	NA	once	CASSPPGLSNEKLFF	TGTGCCAGCTCCCCCCCAGGGTTGAGTAATGAAAAACTGTTTTTT
TRBV18	TRBJ1-4	NA	NA	CASSPRGQGGEKLFF	TGTGCCAGCTCACCCCGCGGCCAGGGAGGAGAAAAACTGTTTTTT
TRBV6-5	TRBJ1-4	TRBD1	few	CASRPQGGTNEKLFF	TGTGCCAGCAGACCTCAGGGGGGAACTAATGAAAAACTGTTTTTT
TRBV18	TRBJ1-1	NA	NA	CASSPLGVTEAFF	TGTGCCAGCTCACCTCTCGGGGTTACTGAAGCTTTCTTT
TRBV6-5	TRBJ1-5	NA	NA	CASSYSVRGRNQPQHF	TGTGCCAGCAGTTACTCGGTCAGGGGACGCAATCAGCCCCAGCATTTT
TRBV6-6	TRBJ1-5	NA	NA	CASSYGRDHNQPQHF	TGTGCCAGCAGTTACGGGAGGGACCATAATCAGCCCCAGCATTTT
TRBV6-7	TRBJ1-4	NA	NA	CASRCGGGGTNEKLFF	TGTGCCAGCAGATGCGGGGGCGGAGGCACTAATGAAAAACTGTTTTTT
TRBV7-2	TRBJ1-1	NA	few	CASRLLIGGVATEAFF	TGTGCCAGCAGGCTTCTAATTGGTGGAGTGGCCACTGAAGCTTTCTTT
TRBV18	TRBJ2-1	TRBD2	NA	CASSPNGRAYNEQFF	TGTGCCAGCTCACCAAACGGGAGGGCTTACAATGAGCAGTTCTTC
TRBV10-3	TRBJ2-1	NA	NA	CAISESGGEQFF	TGTGCCATCAGTGAGTCGGGGGGTGAGCAGTTCTTC
TRBV19	TRBJ1-4	NA	once	CASRGDEEKLFF	TGTGCCAGTAGGGGAGACGAAGAAAAACTGTTTTTT
TRBV19	TRBJ2-7	NA	NA	CASSPQGPTYEQYF	TGTGCCAGTAGTCCCCAGGGCCCCACCTACGAGCAGTACTTC
TRBV29-1	TRBJ2-5	NA	NA	CSARRGRLETQYF	TGCAGCGCTAGGAGGGGGCGACTGGAGACCCAGTACTTC
TRBV18	TRBJ2-7	TRBD1	NA	CASSPPGQSPYEQYF	TGTGCCAGCTCACCTCCGGGACAGAGCCCCTACGAGCAGTACTTC
TRBV27	TRBJ1-3	NA	NA	CASSLSLSSGNTIYF	TGTGCCAGCAGTTTGTCGCTCAGCTCTGGAAACACCATATATTTT
TRBV5-4	TRBJ2-7	TRBD2	NA	CASSHGTSDYYEQYF	TGTGCCAGCAGCCATGGGACTAGCGATTACTACGAGCAGTACTTC
TRBV4-1	TRBJ1-2	TRBD1	few	CASSETGNNYGYTF	TGCGCCAGCAGCGAGACAGGGAATAACTATGGCTACACCTTC
TRBV5-1	TRBJ1-4	NA	NA	CASSVTGINEKLFF	TGCGCCAGCAGCGTCACAGGGATTAATGAAAAACTGTTTTTT
TRBV7-2	TRBJ1-2	NA	NA	CASSLGGGANVYGYTF	TGTGCCAGCAGCTTAGGCGGGGGGGCGAACGTCTATGGCTACACCTTC
TRBV10-1	TRBJ1-1	NA	NA	CASSRGSAEAFF	TGCGCCAGCAGCCGGGGTAGCGCTGAAGCTTTCTTT
TRBV4-2	TRBJ2-7	NA	once	CASSQDSRTPSYEQYF	TGTGCCAGCAGCCAAGATTCCAGGACACCGAGCTACGAGCAGTACTTC
TRBV19	TRBJ2-2	NA	NA	CATRDRSRAGELFF	TGTGCCACCAGGGATAGGAGTCGGGCCGGGGAGCTGTTTTTT
TRBV2	TRBJ2-3	NA	NA	CASSYGADTQYF	TGTGCCAGCAGTTACGGTGCAGATACGCAGTATTTT
TRBV11-2	TRBJ2-5	NA	NA	CASSLSHQETQYF	TGTGCCAGCAGTCTTAGTCATCAAGAGACCCAGTACTTC
TRBV15	TRBJ1-5	TRBD1	NA	CATSAQQGSNQPQHF	TGTGCCACCAGCGCCCAACAGGGGTCCAATCAGCCCCAGCATTTT
TRBV5-1	TRBJ2-1	TRBD2	NA	CASSLSGGRNEQFF	TGCGCCAGCAGCCTCTCGGGAGGGAGGAATGAGCAGTTCTTC
TRBV14	TRBJ2-3	TRBD2	NA	CASRLGGRGDTQYF	TGTGCCTCCCGACTTGGCGGGAGGGGAGATACGCAGTATTTT
TRBV30	TRBJ2-7	TRBD1	NA	CAWGTTGVEQYF	TGTGCCTGGGGAACGACAGGGGTGGAGCAGTACTTC
TRBV30	TRBJ2-5	TRBD2	NA	CAWSEGIAGGQETQYF	TGTGCCTGGAGTGAAGGCATAGCGGGAGGGCAAGAGACCCAGTACTTC